Described below is a single T cell receptor (beta chain) sequence and its context. These data originate in a study of tumor and adjacent non-tumor tissue in lung cancer. A modified ARM-PCR protocol with three rounds of nested PCR amplified TCRbeta. TCRdb re-called the multiplex PCR reads with MiXCR, one entry per CDR3 protein. Among 220,000 or so distinct CDR3 sequences listed, about two thirds were seen once. This sample's RNA came from whole unsorted tissue. CDR1 is WNHNN and CDR2 is SYGVQD in the germline V gene (reference sequence). Trimming pared 2 bases from V and 0 bases from J, leaving 11 bases between. This CDR3 has 16 residues.

The chain employs TRBV10-1 and TRBJ2-1; D might be TRBD2 (5 bases). Sequencing used lung tumor tissue. The TCR comes from a man aged 55 to 70 with non-small cell lung cancer. The CDR3 bases are TGCGCCAGCAGTGAGGGTGGACTTGACTCCTACAATGAGCAGTTCTTC. Its translation is CASSEGGLDSYNEQFF.